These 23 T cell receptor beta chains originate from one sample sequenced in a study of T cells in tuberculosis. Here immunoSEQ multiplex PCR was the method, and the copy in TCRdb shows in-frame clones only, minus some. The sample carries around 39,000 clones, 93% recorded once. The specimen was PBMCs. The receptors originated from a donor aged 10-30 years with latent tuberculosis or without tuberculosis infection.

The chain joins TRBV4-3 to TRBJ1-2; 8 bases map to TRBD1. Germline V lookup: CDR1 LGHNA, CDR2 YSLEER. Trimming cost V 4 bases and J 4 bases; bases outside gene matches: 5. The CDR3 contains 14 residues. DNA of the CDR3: TGCGCCAGCAGCCCCGCCGGGACAGGCTATGGCTACACCTTC. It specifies CASSPAGTGYGYTF.

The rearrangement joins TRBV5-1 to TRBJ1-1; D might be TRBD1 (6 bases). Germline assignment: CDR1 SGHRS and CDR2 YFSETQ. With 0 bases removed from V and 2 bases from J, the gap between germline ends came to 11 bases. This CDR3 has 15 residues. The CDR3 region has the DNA TGCGCCAGCAGCTTGGCTCCAGGGGTAAACACTGAAGCTTTCTTT. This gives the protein CASSLAPGVNTEAFF.

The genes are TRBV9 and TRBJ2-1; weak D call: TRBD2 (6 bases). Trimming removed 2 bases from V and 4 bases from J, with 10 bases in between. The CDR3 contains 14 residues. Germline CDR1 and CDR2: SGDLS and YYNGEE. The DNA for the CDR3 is TGTGCCAGCAGCGTCGGCGGGGAGTACAATGAGCAGTTCTTC. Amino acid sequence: CASSVGGEYNEQFF.

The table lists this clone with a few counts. The CDR3 sequence: CASSLPDRSNYGYTF. DNA for the CDR3: TGTGCCAGCAGTTTGCCGGACAGGTCGAACTATGGCTACACCTTC. This sequence joins TRBV27 and TRBJ1-2, with TRBD1 identical over 7 bases. The trim removed 3 bases at V and 2 bases at J, leaving 6 bases unmatched. The CDR3 covers 15 residues. Germline loops: CDR1 MNHEY, CDR2 SMNVEV (reference sequence).

The CDR3 nucleotides are TGTGCCAGCAGAGACCACAGGAAGATGACTGAAGCTTTCTTT. As protein: CASRDHRKMTEAFF. The chain employs TRBV6-4 and TRBJ1-1; the D gene is possibly TRBD1 (5 bases). Trimming shortened V by 6 bases and J by 5 bases, and 16 bases separated the two germline ends. This CDR3 region has 14 residues. Germline V gene data show CDR1 as MRHNA and CDR2 as SNTAGT.

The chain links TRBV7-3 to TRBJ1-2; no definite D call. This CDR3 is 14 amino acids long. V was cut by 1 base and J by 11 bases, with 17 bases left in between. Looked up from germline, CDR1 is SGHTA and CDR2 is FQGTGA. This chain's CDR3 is CASSLNSQALTYTF. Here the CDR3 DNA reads TGTGCCAGCAGCTTAAATAGTCAGGCCCTCACGTACACCTTC.

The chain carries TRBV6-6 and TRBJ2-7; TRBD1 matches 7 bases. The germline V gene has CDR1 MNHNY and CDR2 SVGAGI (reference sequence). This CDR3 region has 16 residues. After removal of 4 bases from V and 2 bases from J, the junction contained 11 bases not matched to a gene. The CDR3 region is CASSSTAQQGAYEQYF. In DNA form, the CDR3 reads TGTGCCAGCAGTTCAACCGCCCAGCAGGGGGCCTACGAGCAGTACTTC.

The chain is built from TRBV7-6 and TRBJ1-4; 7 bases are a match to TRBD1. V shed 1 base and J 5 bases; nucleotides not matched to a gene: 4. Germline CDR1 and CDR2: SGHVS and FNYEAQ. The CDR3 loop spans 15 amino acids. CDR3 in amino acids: CASSLDGTANEKLFF. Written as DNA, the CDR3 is TGTGCCAGCAGCTTAGACGGGACAGCAAATGAAAAACTGTTTTTT.

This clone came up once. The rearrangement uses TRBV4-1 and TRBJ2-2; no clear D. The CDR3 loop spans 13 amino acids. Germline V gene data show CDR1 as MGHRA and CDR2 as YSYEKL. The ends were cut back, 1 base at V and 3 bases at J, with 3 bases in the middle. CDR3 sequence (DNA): TGCGCCAGCAGCCAAGCAGACACCGGGGAGCTGTTTTTT. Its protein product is CASSQADTGELFF.

The CDR3 sequence is CASSLIGGVSQPQHF. The CDR3, as DNA: TGTGCCAGCAGTTTAATAGGAGGGGTAAGCCAGCCCCAGCATTTT. The gene calls are TRBV27 and TRBJ1-5, with a weak D call TRBD1 (5 bases). Germline lookup yields CDR1 MNHEY and CDR2 SMNVEV (reference sequence). The CDR3 runs to 15 residues. V was pared by 2 bases and J by 7 bases, with 15 bases between.

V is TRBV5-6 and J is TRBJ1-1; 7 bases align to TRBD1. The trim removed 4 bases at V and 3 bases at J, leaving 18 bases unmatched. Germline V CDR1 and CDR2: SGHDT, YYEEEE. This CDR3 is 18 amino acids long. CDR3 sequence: CASSPEDRGQILDTEAFF. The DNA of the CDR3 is TGTGCCAGCAGCCCTGAGGATAGGGGACAGATTTTGGACACTGAAGCTTTCTTT.

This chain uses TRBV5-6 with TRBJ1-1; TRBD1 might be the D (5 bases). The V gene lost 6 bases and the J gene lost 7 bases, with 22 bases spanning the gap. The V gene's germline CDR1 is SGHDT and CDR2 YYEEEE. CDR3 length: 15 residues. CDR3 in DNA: TGTGCCAGCATCCAAAGGCCGGGTGGGGCCGGTGAAGCTTTCTTT. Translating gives CASIQRPGGAGEAFF. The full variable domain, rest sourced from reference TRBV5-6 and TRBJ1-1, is DAGVTQSPTHLIKTRGQQVTLRCSPKSGHDTVSWYQQALGQGPQFIFQYYEEEERQRGNFPDRFSGHQFPNYSSELNVNALLLGDSALYLCASIQRPGGAGEAFFGQGTRLTVV.

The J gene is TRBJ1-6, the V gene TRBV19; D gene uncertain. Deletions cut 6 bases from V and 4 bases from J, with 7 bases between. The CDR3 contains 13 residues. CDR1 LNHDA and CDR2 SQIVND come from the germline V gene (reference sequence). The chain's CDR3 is CASREQYNSPLHF. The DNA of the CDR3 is TGTGCCAGTAGGGAGCAATATAATTCACCCCTCCACTTT.

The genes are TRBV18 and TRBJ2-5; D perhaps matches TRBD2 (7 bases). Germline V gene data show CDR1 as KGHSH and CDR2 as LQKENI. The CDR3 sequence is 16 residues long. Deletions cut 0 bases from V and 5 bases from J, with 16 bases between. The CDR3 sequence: CASSPPRGAGGETQYF. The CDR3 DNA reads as TGTGCCAGCTCACCACCCCGGGGGGCCGGGGGGGAGACCCAGTACTTC.

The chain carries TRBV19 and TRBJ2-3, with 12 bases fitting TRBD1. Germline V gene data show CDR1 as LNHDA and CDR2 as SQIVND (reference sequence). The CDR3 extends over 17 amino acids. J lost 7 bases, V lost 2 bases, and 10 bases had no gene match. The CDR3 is CASSILSGTGGANTQYF. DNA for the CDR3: TGTGCCAGTAGTATACTATCCGGGACAGGGGGCGCAAATACGCAGTATTTT. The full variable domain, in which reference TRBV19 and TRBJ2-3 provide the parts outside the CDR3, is DGGITQSPKYLFRKEGQNVTLSCEQNLNHDAMYWYRQDPGQGLRLIYYSQIVNDFQKGDIAEGYSVSREKKESFPLTVTSAQKNPTAFYLCASSILSGTGGANTQYFGPGTRLTVL.

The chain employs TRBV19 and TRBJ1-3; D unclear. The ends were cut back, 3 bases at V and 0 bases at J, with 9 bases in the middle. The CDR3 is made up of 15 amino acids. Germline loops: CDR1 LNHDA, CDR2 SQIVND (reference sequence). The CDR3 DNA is TGTGCCAGTAGTATCGAGGTCCGCTCTGGAAACACCATATATTTT. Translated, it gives CASSIEVRSGNTIYF.

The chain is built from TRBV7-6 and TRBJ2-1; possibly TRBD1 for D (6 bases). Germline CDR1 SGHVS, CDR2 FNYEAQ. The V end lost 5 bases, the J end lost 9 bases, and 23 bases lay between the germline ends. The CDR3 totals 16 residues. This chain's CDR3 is CASSLSWQGILGEQFF. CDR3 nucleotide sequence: TGTGCCAGCAGCCTCAGCTGGCAGGGGATTTTGGGTGAGCAGTTCTTC.

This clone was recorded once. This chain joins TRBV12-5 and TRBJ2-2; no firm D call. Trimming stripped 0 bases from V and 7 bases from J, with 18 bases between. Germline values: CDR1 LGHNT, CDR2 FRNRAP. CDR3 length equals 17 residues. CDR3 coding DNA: TGTGCTAGTGGTTTGGTAACTGGCGGAAGATACGGCGGGGAGCTGTTTTTT. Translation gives CASGLVTGGRYGGELFF.

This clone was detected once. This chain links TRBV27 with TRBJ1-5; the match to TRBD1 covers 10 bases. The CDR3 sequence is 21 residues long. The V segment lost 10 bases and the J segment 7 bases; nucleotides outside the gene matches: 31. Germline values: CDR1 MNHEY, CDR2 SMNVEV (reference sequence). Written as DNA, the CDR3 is TGTGCCACCTCCACGATATACCACACTCCGTCCGGGACAGGGGCTAGGCAGCCCCAGCATTTT. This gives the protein CATSTIYHTPSGTGARQPQHF.

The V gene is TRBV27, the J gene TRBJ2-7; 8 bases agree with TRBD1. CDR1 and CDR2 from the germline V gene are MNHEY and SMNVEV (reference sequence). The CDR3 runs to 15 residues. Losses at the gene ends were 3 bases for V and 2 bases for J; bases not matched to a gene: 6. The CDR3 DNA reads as TGTGCCAGCAGTTTGATCCAGGGGGCTCCCTACGAGCAGTACTTC. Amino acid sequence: CASSLIQGAPYEQYF.

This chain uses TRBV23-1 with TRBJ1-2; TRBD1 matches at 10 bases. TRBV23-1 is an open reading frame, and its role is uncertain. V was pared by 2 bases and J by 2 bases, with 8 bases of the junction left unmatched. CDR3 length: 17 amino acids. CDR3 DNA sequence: TGCGCCAGCAGTCAAAACAAGTCGGGACAGGGGAACTATGGCTACACCTTC. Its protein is CASSQNKSGQGNYGYTF.

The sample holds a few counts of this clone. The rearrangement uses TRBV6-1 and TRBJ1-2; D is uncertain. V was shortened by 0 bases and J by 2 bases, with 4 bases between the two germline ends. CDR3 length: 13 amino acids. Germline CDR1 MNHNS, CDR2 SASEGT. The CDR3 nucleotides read TGTGCCAGCAGTGAAGCCTTAAACTATGGCTACACCTTC. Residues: CASSEALNYGYTF.

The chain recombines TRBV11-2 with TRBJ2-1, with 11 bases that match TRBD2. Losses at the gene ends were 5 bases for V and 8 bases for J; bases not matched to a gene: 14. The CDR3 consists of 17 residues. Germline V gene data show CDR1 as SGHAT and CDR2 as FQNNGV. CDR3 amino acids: CASSQHSGGAAFDEQFF. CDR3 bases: TGTGCCAGCAGCCAACATAGCGGGGGGGCCGCGTTCGATGAGCAGTTCTTC.